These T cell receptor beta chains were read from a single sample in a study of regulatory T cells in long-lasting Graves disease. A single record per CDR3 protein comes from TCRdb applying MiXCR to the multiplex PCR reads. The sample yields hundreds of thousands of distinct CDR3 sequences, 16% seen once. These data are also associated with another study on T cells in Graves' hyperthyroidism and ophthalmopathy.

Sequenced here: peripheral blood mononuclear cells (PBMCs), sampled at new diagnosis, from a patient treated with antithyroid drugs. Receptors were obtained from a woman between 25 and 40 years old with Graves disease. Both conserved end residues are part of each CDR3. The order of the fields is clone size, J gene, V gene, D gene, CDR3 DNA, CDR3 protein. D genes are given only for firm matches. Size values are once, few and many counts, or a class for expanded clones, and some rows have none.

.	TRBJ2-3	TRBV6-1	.	TGTGCCAGCAGTGAACCATTGACGGGAGACGGGACGGAGTATTTT	CASSEPLTGDGTEYF
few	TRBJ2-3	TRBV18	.	TGTGCCAGCTCAAAGGGGGAAACAGATACGCAGTATTTT	CASSKGETDTQYF
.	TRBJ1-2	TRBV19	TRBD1	TGTGCCAGTACACGAACAGGGGACTATGGCTACACCTTC	CASTRTGDYGYTF
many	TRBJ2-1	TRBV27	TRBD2	TGTGCCACCAATCCCCTGGCGGGAGGCATCTACAATGAGCAGTTCTTC	CATNPLAGGIYNEQFF
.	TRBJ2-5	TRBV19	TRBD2	TGTGCCAGTAGTATAAGTAGCGGGAGCTTCGAGCGATCCGGACAAGAGACCCAGTACTTC	CASSISSGSFERSGQETQYF
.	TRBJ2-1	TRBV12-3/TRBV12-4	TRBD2	TGTGCCAGCCGACTAGCGGTTAATGAGCAGTTCTTC	CASRLAVNEQFF
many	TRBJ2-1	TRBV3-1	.	TGTGCCAGCAGCCAAGTTAACGGGGGTGAGCAGTTCTTC	CASSQVNGGEQFF
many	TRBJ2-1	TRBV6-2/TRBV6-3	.	TGTGCCAGCAGTTACGACGGGAGCTCCTACAATGAGCAGTTCTTC	CASSYDGSSYNEQFF
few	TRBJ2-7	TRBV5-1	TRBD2	TGCGCCAGCAGCTTGGGTTGGGCCGGGACTATAGCATCCTACGAGCAGTACTTC	CASSLGWAGTIASYEQYF
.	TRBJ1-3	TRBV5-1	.	TGCGCCAGCAGCTTGGACAGTGATGGAAACACCATATATTTT	CASSLDSDGNTIYF
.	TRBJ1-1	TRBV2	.	TGTGCCAGCAGAGGGAACGGGCCTGAAGCTCTCTTT	CASRGNGPEALF
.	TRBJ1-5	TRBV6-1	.	TGTGCCAGCGGACAGATCGGTCAGCCCCAGCATTTT	CASGQIGQPQHF
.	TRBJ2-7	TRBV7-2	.	TGTGCCAGCAGTTCCGGAACAGGGCAGTACTTC	CASSSGTGQYF
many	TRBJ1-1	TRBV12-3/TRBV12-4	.	TGTGCCAGCAGTTTTACCCCAAGGAGGGCTGAAGCTTTCTTT	CASSFTPRRAEAFF
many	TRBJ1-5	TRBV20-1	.	TGCAGTGCTAGAGATGGTCGGCTTTATACCAATCAGCCCCAGCATTTT	CSARDGRLYTNQPQHF
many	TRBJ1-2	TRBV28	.	TGTGCCAGCATGAAGGTTACCGGGACACCCTTTGGCTATGGCTACACCTTC	CASMKVTGTPFGYGYTF
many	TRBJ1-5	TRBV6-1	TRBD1	TGTGCCAGCAGCATGACAGGGCGTCAGCCCCAGCATTTT	CASSMTGRQPQHF
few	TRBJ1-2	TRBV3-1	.	TGTGCCAGCAGCCCCGCGGGGGCTAGTGGCTACACCTTC	CASSPAGASGYTF
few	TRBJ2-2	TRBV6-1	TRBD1	TGTGCCAGCCTGGACAGGGGAGCCGGGGAGCTGTTTTTT	CASLDRGAGELFF